One TCR beta chain is described in this entry. What it recognizes is unknown. This CDR3 has 16 amino acids. The ends lost 4 bases at V and 3 bases at J; junction bases unmatched: 8. Germline V gene sequence: CDR1 SGHRS, CDR2 YFSETQ. TCRdb's copy holds only in-frame clones and misses some; the assay was immunoSEQ multiplex PCR. The sample has about 160,000 clones; approximately 87% are singletons. These data come from a study of T cell responses to AZD1222 COVID-19 vaccine. Study results and limitations: Spike-wide coverage was observed for vaccine-associated CD4 TCRs, with dominant responses at 160-218 and 743-854. Scientists sampled the repertoires only once the peak T cell response had passed. Possibly, clonal diversity was underestimated; donors were largely white British and included more females. Seropositivity was recorded at baseline in only six AZD1222 recipients.

Sequenced here: peripheral blood, sampled 28 days after the second AZD1222 dose. The V gene is TRBV5-1, the J gene TRBJ2-5, with TRBD2 matching 11 bases. The sequence was obtained from an adult who received the AZD1222 COVID-19 vaccine. The CDR3 region has the DNA TGCGCCAGCAGCAGAACTAGCGGGGGCCTAAAAGAGACCCAGTACTTC. This codes for CASSRTSGGLKETQYF. Full variable domain (outside the CDR3, taken from reference TRBV5-1 and TRBJ2-5): KAGVTQTPRYLIKTRGQQVTLSCSPISGHRSVSWYQQTPGQGLQFLFEYFSETQRNKGNFPGRFSGRQFSNSRSEMNVSTLELGDSALYLCASSRTSGGLKETQYFGPGTRLLVL.